These 2 T cell receptor beta chains share one sample of origin, sequenced in a study of blood T cells in healthy people across ages. A second 7 to 11 cycle PCR used barcoded and J-beta primers. TCRdb called the 5' RACE reads again in MiXCR, with one record for every CDR3 protein. There are under 850,000 distinct CDR3 sequences in the sample; about 37% occur only once, and approximately 12% lies in the top ten. What was sequenced was blood. The receptors here all came from a man aged 18 to 30 in good health.

The sample holds a few counts of this clonotype. J is TRBJ2-5 and V is TRBV3-1, with D hard to call. The CDR3 has 15 amino acids. Germline V gene data show CDR1 as LGHDT and CDR2 as YNNKEL (reference sequence). Trimming left V 0 bases short and J 2 bases short, with 10 bases between. The CDR3 loop is CASSQDSAVQETQYF. The CDR3 DNA sequence: TGTGCCAGCAGCCAAGATTCGGCAGTTCAAGAGACCCAGTACTTC.

This clonotype showed up just a few times. This chain uses TRBV5-5 with TRBJ2-1; D perhaps matches TRBD2 (6 bases). V shed 3 bases and J shed 5 bases, with 24 bases lying between them. Germline V CDR1 and CDR2: SGHKS, YYEKEE (reference sequence). The length of the CDR3 is 18 residues. This chain's CDR3 is CASSSLLGGAIYDNEQFF. The CDR3 DNA reads as TGTGCCAGCAGCTCACTTCTAGGAGGGGCGATTTATGACAATGAGCAGTTCTTC.